Here is one T cell receptor beta chain with its context. Antigen: not known. TCRdb called the reads again in MiXCR, with one record for every CDR3 protein. The sample includes a few hundred thousand distinct CDR3 sequences, 40% of them seen just once. The sample belongs to a study of T cell repertoires in cytomegalovirus infection. Study-wide context: Both recently identified HLA-C-restricted and well-studied HLA-B-restricted CMV epitopes were used in the study. Shared public TCR beta signatures pointed to both CMV infection and a matching HLA type.

Study-wide findings and caveats: Clonotypes of TCR beta that were HLA-C-restricted and CMV-specific dominated the ex vivo response.

The origin of this receptor is a human donor in good health (CMV status not recorded). Some clones in this sample may be carry-over from other donors' samples. The sample here was cultured PBMCs, taken from culture after CMV antigen stimulation.

This CDR3 reads CASSYRAEQYF. CDR3 DNA sequence: TGTGCCAGCAGTTACCGAGCCGAGCAGTACTTC. The chain is built from TRBV6-6 and TRBJ2-7; unclear D gene. With 2 bases removed from V and 6 bases from J, the gap between germline ends came to 5 bases. This CDR3 has 11 residues. In germline, CDR1 is MNHNY, CDR2 SVGAGI (reference sequence).